This T cell receptor beta chain was obtained from a study of early T cells in non-severe SARS-CoV-2 infection (dated by TCRdb to 2020 to 2022). Notes on the research overall: Because TCR sequencing relied on bulk RNA taken from unsorted whole blood, pairing of alpha and beta chains was not possible.

The study was a case-control design nested within a healthcare worker cohort in London, UK, with weekly nasopharyngeal swab PCR tests and blood sampling. Healthcare workers were enrolled in the week of the UK lockdown, from 23 to 31 March 2020, and were followed every week for up to roughly 15 weeks. Libraries were prepared through 5' RACE. TCRdb names NextSeq 500 as the instrument used. To correct for sequencing error and PCR bias, the TCR library protocol tagged individual cDNA molecules with unique molecular identifiers. TCR alpha and beta chains were both sequenced, and the abundances of alpha and beta sequences in each sample were closely correlated with each other. Processing in the source paper ran as follows. V gene, J gene and CDR3 annotation of TCR sequences was performed with Decombinator V4. Expanded TCRs were defined as changing significantly between any two time points under a Poisson model with p below 0.0001. TCR abundances were normalised to the total number of TCRs sequenced per sample and expressed as counts per million. MAIT TCRs were defined by TRAV1-2 paired with TRAJ12, TRAJ20 or TRAJ33, and iNKT TCRs by TRAV10 paired with TRAJ18. VDJdb, accessed 1 November 2021, was searched for CMV, EBV and SARS-CoV-2 annotated TCRs, excluding TCRs annotated for multiple antigens. TCRdb reran the public reads through fastp at Q25 and MiXCR, keeping productive beta chains. CDR3 protein sequences are deduplicated, and each keeps its most common genes and DNA. TCRdb, not the original authors, processed these V and J calls. Here the sample has 30,000 to 40,000 distinct CDR3 sequences; under 6% occur a single time. The top ten hold about a fifth of the sample.

This clonotype appeared many times. The target of this receptor is not known. Base-call qualities are not available, and no considerably larger clone is one nucleotide away. Trimming removed 8 bases from V and 4 bases from J; the gene matches leave 12 bases unexplained. From cysteine to phenylalanine, the CDR3 is 15 amino acids long. Only the CDR3 DNA is retained, 45 bases long and in frame from the first base. The CDR1 and CDR2 encoded by the germline V gene are MNHNS and SASEGT. The investigation overall reported the following: VDJdb matching was skewed toward anti-spike CD8 responses, so virus-specific expansions were likely underestimated and private and CD4 specificities were missed.

Sequencing input: whole blood. The sequence came from an adult who was a healthcare worker with PCR-confirmed SARS-CoV-2 infection or an uninfected control (not recorded which). The chain employs TRBV6-1 and TRBJ1-2, and 8 bases in between align with TRBD1. For the CDR3, the sequence is CASRGQEGGSYGYTF. Here is the DNA: TGTGCCAGCCGGGGACAGGAGGGAGGTAGCTATGGCTACACCTTC.